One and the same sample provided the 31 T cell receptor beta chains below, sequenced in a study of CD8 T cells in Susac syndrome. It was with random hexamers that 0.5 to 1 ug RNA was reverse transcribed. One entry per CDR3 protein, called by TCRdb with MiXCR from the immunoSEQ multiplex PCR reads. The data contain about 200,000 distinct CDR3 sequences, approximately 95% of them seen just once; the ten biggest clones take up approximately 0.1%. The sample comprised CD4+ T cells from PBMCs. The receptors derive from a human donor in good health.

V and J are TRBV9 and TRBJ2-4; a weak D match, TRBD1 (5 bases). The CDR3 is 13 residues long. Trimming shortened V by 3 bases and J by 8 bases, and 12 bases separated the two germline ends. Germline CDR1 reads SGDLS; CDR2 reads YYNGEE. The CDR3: CASSGGPWDIQYF. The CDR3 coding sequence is TGTGCCAGCAGCGGGGGCCCTTGGGACATTCAGTACTTC.

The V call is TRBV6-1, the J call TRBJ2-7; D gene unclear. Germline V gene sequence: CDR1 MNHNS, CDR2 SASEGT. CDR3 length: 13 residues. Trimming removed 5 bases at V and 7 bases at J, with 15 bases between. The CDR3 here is CASSHWTFWEQYV. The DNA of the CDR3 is TGTGCCAGCAGTCATTGGACCTTTTGGGAGCAGTACGTC.

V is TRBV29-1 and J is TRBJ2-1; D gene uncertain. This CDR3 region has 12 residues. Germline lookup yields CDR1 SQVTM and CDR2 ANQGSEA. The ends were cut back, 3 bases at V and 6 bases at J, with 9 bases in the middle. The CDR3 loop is CSVDPGFNEQFF. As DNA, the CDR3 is TGCAGCGTTGACCCGGGTTTCAATGAGCAGTTCTTC.

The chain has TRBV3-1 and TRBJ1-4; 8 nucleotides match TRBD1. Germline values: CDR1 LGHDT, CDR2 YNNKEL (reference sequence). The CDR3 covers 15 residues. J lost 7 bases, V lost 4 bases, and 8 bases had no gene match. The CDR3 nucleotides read TGTGCCAGCAGCCGACTCCCAGGGGGCGGTGAAAAACTGTTTTTT. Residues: CASSRLPGGGEKLFF. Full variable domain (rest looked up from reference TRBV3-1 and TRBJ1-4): DTAVSQTPKYLVTQMGNDKSIKCEQNLGHDTMYWYKQDSKKFLKIMFSYNNKELIINETVPNRFSPKSPDKAHLNLHINSLELGDSAVYFCASSRLPGGGEKLFFGSGTQLSVL.

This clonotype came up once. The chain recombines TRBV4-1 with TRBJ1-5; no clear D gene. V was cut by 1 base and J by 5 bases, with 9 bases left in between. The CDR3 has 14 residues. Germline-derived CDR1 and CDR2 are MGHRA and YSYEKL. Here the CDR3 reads CASSQAQRDQPQHF. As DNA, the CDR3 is TGCGCCAGCAGCCAAGCACAACGGGATCAGCCCCAGCATTTT.

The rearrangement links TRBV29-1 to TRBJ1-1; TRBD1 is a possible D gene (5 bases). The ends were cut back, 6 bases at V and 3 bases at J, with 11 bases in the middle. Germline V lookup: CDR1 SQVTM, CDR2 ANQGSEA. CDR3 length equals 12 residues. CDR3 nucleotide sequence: TGCAGCGTCCCCGGGGGTTACACTGAAGCTTTCTTT. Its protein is CSVPGGYTEAFF.

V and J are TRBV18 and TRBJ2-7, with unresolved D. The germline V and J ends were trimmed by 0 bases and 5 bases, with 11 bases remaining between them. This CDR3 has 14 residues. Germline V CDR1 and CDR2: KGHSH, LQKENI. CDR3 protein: CASSPPSGTNEQYF. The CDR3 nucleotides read TGTGCCAGCTCACCACCATCCGGCACAAACGAGCAGTACTTC.

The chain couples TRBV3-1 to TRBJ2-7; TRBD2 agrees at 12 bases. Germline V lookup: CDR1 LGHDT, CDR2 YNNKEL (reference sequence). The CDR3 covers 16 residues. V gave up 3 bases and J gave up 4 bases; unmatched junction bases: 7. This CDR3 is CASSHLTSGGGYEQYF. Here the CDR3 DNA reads TGTGCCAGCAGCCACTTGACTAGCGGGGGAGGTTACGAGCAGTACTTC.

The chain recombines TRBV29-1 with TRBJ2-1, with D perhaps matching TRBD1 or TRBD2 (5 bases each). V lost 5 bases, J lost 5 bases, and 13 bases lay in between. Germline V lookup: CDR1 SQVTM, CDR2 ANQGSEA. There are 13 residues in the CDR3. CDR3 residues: CSVHGTANNEQFF. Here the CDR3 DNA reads TGCAGCGTTCACGGGACGGCCAACAATGAGCAGTTCTTC.

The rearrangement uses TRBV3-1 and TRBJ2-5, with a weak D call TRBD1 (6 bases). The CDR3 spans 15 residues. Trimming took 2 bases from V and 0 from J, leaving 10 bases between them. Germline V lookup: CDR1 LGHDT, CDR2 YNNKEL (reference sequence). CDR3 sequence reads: CASSQRQAHQETQYF. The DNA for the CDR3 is TGTGCCAGCAGCCAACGACAGGCGCACCAAGAGACCCAGTACTTC.

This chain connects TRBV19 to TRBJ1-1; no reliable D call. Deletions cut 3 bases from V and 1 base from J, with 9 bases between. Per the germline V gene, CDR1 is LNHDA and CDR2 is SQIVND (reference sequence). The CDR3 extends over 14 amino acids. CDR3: CASSIPGSNTEAFF. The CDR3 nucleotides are TGTGCCAGTAGTATCCCCGGGTCGAACACTGAAGCTTTCTTT.

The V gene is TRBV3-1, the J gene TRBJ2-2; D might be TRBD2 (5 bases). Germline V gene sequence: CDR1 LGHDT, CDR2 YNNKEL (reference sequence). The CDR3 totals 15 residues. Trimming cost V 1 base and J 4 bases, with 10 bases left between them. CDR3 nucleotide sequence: TGTGCCAGCAGCCAAGGGGAGATTGGCACCGGGGAGCTGTTTTTT. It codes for CASSQGEIGTGELFF. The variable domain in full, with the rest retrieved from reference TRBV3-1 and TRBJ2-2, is DTAVSQTPKYLVTQMGNDKSIKCEQNLGHDTMYWYKQDSKKFLKIMFSYNNKELIINETVPNRFSPKSPDKAHLNLHINSLELGDSAVYFCASSQGEIGTGELFFGEGSRLTVL.

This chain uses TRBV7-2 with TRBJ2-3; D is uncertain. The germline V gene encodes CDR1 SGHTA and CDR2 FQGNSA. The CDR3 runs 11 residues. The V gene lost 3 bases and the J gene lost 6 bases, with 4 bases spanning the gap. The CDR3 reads CASSFLDTQYF. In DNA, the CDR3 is TGTGCCAGCAGCTTCTTGGATACGCAGTATTTT.

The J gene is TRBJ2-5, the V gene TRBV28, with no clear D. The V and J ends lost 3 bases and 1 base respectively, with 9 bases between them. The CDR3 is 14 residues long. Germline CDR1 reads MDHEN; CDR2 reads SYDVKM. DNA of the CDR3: TGTGCCAGCAGTTTCCAGGCAGTCCAAGAGACCCAGTACTTC. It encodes CASSFQAVQETQYF.

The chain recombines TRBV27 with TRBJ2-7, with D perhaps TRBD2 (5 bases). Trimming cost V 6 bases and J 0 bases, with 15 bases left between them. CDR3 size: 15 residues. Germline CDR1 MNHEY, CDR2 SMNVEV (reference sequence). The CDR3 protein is CASRAVRAVSYEQYF. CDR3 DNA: TGTGCCAGCAGAGCCGTCAGAGCGGTCTCCTACGAGCAGTACTTC.

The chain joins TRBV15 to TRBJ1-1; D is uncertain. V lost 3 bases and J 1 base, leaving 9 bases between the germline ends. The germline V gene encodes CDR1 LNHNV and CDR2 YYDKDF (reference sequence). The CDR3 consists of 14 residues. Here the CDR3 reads CATSSGVKNTEAFF. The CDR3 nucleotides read TGTGCCACCAGCAGCGGGGTTAAGAACACTGAAGCTTTCTTT.

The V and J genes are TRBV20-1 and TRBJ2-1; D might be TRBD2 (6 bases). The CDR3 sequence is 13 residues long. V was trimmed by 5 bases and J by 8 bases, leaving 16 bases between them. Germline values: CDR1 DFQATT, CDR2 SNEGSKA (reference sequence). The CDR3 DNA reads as TGCAGTGCTGGGACTTCCTCCTGGTATGAGCAGTTCTTC. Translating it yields CSAGTSSWYEQFF.

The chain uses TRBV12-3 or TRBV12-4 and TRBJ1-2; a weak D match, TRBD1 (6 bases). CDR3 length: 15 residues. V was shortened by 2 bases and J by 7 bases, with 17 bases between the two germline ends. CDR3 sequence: CASSLLGASLGGYTF. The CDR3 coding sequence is TGTGCCAGCAGTTTATTGGGGGCCTCACTGGGTGGCTACACCTTC.

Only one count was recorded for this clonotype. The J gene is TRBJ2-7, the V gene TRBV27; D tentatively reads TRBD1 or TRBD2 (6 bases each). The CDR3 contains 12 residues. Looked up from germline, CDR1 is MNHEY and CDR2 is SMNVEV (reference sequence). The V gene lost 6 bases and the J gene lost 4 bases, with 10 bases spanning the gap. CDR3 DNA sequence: TGTGCCAGCAGCAAAGGGGGGTACGAGCAGTACTTC. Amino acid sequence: CASSKGGYEQYF.

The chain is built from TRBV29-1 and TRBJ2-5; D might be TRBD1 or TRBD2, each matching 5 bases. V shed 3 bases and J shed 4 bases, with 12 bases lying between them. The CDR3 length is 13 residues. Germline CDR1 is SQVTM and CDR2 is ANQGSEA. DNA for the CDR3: TGCAGCGTTGACGGACTTGGGGGAGAGACCCAGTACTTC. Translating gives CSVDGLGGETQYF. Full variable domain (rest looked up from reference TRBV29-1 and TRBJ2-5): SAVISQKPSRDICQRGTSLTIQCQVDSQVTMMFWYRQQPGQSLTLIATANQGSEATYESGFVIDKFPISRPNLTFSTLTVSNMSPEDSSIYLCSVDGLGGETQYFGPGTRLLVL.

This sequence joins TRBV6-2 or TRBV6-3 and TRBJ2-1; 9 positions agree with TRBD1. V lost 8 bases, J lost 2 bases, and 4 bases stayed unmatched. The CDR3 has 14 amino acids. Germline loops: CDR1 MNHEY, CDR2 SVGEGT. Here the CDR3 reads CASLRTGAYNEQFF. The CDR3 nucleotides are TGTGCCAGCTTAAGGACAGGGGCCTACAATGAGCAGTTCTTC.

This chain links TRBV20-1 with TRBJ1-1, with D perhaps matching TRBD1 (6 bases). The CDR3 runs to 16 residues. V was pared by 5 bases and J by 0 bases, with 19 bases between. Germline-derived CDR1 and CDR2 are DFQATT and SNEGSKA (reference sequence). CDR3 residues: CSASPGAGGLNTEAFF. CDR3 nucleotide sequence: TGCAGTGCTTCGCCGGGGGCTGGGGGCCTGAACACTGAAGCTTTCTTT.

The CDR3 DNA reads as TGCGCTTCCAGCAGTAACGGGGAGCTGTTTTTT. It codes for CASSSNGELFF. The rearrangement joins TRBV5-1 to TRBJ2-2; the D is unclear. This CDR3 has 11 residues. Germline assignment: CDR1 SGHRS and CDR2 YFSETQ. Full variable domain (missing parts from reference TRBV5-1 and TRBJ2-2): KAGVTQTPRYLIKTRGQQVTLSCSPISGHRSVSWYQQTPGQGLQFLFEYFSETQRNKGNFPGRFSGRQFSNSRSEMNVSTLELGDSALYLCASSSNGELFFGEGSRLTVL.

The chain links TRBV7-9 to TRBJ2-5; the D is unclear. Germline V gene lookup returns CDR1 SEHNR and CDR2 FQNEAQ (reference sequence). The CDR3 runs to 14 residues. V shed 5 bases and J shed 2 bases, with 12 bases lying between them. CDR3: CASSPKRWQETQYF. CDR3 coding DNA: TGTGCCAGCAGCCCAAAACGATGGCAAGAGACCCAGTACTTC.

The CDR3 DNA sequence: TGCAGTGCTAGTACCGGAACCAACACTGAAGCTTTCTTT. Translating it yields CSASTGTNTEAFF. This chain uses TRBV20-1 with TRBJ1-1; no definite D call. This CDR3 comprises 13 residues. Germline assignment: CDR1 DFQATT and CDR2 SNEGSKA (reference sequence). With 3 bases removed from V and 2 bases from J, the gap between germline ends came to 10 bases.

The CDR3 here is CATSRRASAAGPGYTF. As DNA, the CDR3 is TGTGCCACCAGCAGGAGGGCGTCGGCCGCTGGGCCTGGCTACACCTTC. The V call is TRBV15, the J call TRBJ1-2, with D unclear. V dropped 3 bases and J dropped 7 bases, with 21 bases sitting between them. There are 16 residues in the CDR3. Germline-derived CDR1 and CDR2 are LNHNV and YYDKDF (reference sequence). The whole variable domain, remainder taken from reference TRBV15 and TRBJ1-2, is DAMVIQNPRYQVTQFGKPVTLSCSQTLNHNVMYWYQQKSSQAPKLLFHYYDKDFNNEADTPDNFQSRRPNTSFCFLDIRSPGLGDTAMYLCATSRRASAAGPGYTFGSGTRLTVV.

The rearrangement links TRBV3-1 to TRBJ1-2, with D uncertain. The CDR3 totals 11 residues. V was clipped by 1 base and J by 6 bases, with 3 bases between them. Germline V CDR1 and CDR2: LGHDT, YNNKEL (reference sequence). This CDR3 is CASSQGNGYTF. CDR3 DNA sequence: TGTGCCAGCAGCCAAGGTAATGGCTACACCTTC.

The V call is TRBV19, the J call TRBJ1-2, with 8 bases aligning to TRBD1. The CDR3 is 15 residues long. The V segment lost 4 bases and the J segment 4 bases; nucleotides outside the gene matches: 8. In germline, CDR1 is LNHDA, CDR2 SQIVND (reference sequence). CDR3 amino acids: CASSTGQGIGYGYTF. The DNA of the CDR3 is TGTGCCAGTAGTACTGGACAGGGAATCGGCTATGGCTACACCTTC.

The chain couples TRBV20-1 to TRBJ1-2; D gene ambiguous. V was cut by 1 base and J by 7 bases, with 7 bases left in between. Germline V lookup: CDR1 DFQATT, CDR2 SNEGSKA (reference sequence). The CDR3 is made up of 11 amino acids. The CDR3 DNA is TGCAGTGCTAGAGGGGTTAGTGGCTACACCTTC. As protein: CSARGVSGYTF.

The CDR3: CASSLVAGGGTDTQYF. The CDR3 coding sequence is TGTGCCAGCAGCTTAGTAGCGGGGGGCGGTACAGATACGCAGTATTTT. V is TRBV7-9 and J is TRBJ2-3; 10 bases are shared with TRBD2. The CDR3 has 16 amino acids. Germline V gene lookup returns CDR1 SEHNR and CDR2 FQNEAQ (reference sequence). With 1 base clipped from V and 3 bases from J, the junction kept 4 bases outside the gene matches.

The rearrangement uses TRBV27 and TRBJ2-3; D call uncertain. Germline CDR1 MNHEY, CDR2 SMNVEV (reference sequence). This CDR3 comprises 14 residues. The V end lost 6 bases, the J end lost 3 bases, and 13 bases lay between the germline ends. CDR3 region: CASSKYQITDTQYF. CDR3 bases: TGTGCCAGCAGCAAATACCAAATAACAGATACGCAGTATTTT.